Detailed here is one TCR beta chain. The V and J ends lost 4 bases and 4 bases respectively, with 9 bases between them. From germline, CDR1 is LNHDA and CDR2 SQIVND (reference sequence). The CDR3 consists of 13 residues. This sample is part of a study of blood T cell repertoires in COVID-19. The wider study: Material from acute and convalescent COVID-19 was sourced from the United States, Italy and Spain. PBMCs, B-cell-depleted T cells, or T cells provided the cDNA or gDNA that made up the material.

Under the authors' procedure: Reference gene primer amplification gave estimated nucleated cell counts. Measured with immunoSEQ multiplex PCR; TCRdb has only the in-frame clones, and not every one. D and trimming come from the DNA, and the V and J calls and clone size come from that table. The repertoire holds about 98,000 clones, with about 80% as singletons. The sequence was obtained from a man in his sixties with acute or convalescent COVID-19. Material for sequencing was peripheral blood. The J gene is TRBJ2-3, the V gene TRBV19, with D tentatively TRBD1 (5 bases). The CDR3 here is CASSNRLPDTQYF. CDR3 DNA sequence: TGTGCCAGTAGTAACAGGCTACCAGATACGCAGTATTTT.